The 21 T cell receptor beta chains presented below share a single source sample, sequenced in a study of cytomegalovirus exposure and HLA in healthy donors (dated by TCRdb to between 2016 and 2019). Libraries were constructed by the immunoSEQ multiplex PCR assay. For the multiplex PCR, a mixture combining 60 forward primers for TCR Vbeta segments and 13 reverse primers for TCR Jbeta segments was used. TCRdb mirrors the immuneACCESS table, restricted to in-frame sequences. Some clones are absent from its copies; in checked studies, under half trace to an unresolved V gene, and the reason for the others is unknown. The sample contains roughly 200,000 clones, around three quarters of them found a single time. The ten largest make up roughly 2% of the sample. Sequencing used PBMCs. The receptor source for this set is a man aged 25-40 years in good health and CMV-seronegative.

This sequence joins TRBV19 and TRBJ1-5, with D unresolved. Trimming removed 5 bases from V and 0 bases from J, with 17 bases in between. This CDR3 is 17 amino acids long. From germline, CDR1 is LNHDA and CDR2 SQIVND (reference sequence). The CDR3 here is CASSPREEDYSNQPQHF. Here the CDR3 DNA reads TGTGCCAGTAGTCCTCGGGAGGAGGATTATAGCAATCAGCCCCAGCATTTT. Supplemented by reference TRBV19 and TRBJ1-5, the full variable domain reads DGGITQSPKYLFRKEGQNVTLSCEQNLNHDAMYWYRQDPGQGLRLIYYSQIVNDFQKGDIAEGYSVSREKKESFPLTVTSAQKNPTAFYLCASSPREEDYSNQPQHFGDGTRLSIL.

The chain carries TRBV7-3 and TRBJ2-3; 9 bases line up with TRBD2. The CDR3 has 19 amino acids. The V segment lost 5 bases and the J segment 0 bases; nucleotides outside the gene matches: 15. Germline CDR1 is SGHTA and CDR2 is FQGTGA. DNA for the CDR3: TGTGCCAGCAGCCCGACCCGACTGACTAGCGGAGATAGCACAGATACGCAGTATTTT. This gives the protein CASSPTRLTSGDSTDTQYF.

The V call is TRBV5-6, the J call TRBJ1-2, with D uncertain. The CDR3 has 13 residues. The germline V and J ends were trimmed by 1 base and 3 bases, with 7 bases remaining between them. CDR1 and CDR2 (germline): SGHDT, YYEEEE. CDR3 in DNA: TGTGCCAGCAGCTTGCTCCCGGACTATGGCTACACCTTC. Translating gives CASSLLPDYGYTF.

The rearrangement links TRBV27 to TRBJ1-2; 8 nucleotides line up with TRBD1. This CDR3 is built from 14 residues. Germline V CDR1 and CDR2: MNHEY, SMNVEV (reference sequence). V trimming: 8 bases; J trimming: 3 bases; junction bases outside the gene matches: 8. For the CDR3, the DNA is TGTGCCAGCGGCCGGACAGGGATAGACTATGGCTACACCTTC. Translating it yields CASGRTGIDYGYTF.

In this sample, this clone turned up a few times. V and J are TRBV29-1 and TRBJ1-2, with TRBD1 as a possible D gene (6 bases). The CDR3 is 14 amino acids. V lost 3 bases and J lost 2, with 13 bases in between. CDR1 and CDR2 (germline): SQVTM, ANQGSEA. CDR3 residues: CSVDTGFGNYGYTF. CDR3 DNA sequence: TGCAGCGTTGATACAGGGTTCGGGAACTATGGCTACACCTTC.

The chain employs TRBV15 and TRBJ1-2, with D perhaps matching TRBD1 (6 bases). This CDR3 region has 13 residues. Germline values: CDR1 LNHNV, CDR2 YYDKDF (reference sequence). V was cut by 7 bases and J by 3 bases, with 12 bases left in between. This CDR3 reads CATKQGEDYGYTF. In DNA form, the CDR3 reads TGTGCCACCAAACAGGGTGAGGACTATGGCTACACCTTC.

The chain links TRBV5-5 to TRBJ2-7; 7 nucleotides align to TRBD1. V gave up 3 bases and J gave up 1 base; unmatched junction bases: 10. CDR3 length equals 16 residues. Looked up from germline, CDR1 is SGHKS and CDR2 is YYEKEE (reference sequence). CDR3 region: CASSWPIGTVSYEQYF. The CDR3 nucleotides are TGTGCCAGCAGCTGGCCTATAGGGACAGTTTCCTACGAGCAGTACTTC.

This chain joins TRBV28 and TRBJ1-5; the match to TRBD1 covers 8 bases. From germline, CDR1 is MDHEN and CDR2 SYDVKM. The ends lost 6 bases at V and 7 bases at J; junction bases unmatched: 8. CDR3 length: 14 residues. The CDR3 sequence: CASRSTGGGQPQHF. The CDR3 DNA is TGTGCCAGCAGGAGTACAGGGGGAGGGCAGCCCCAGCATTTT.

In its sample, this clone was seen once. The rearrangement links TRBV5-5 to TRBJ1-2; D not resolved. This CDR3 comprises 11 residues. V lost 4 bases and J 4 bases, leaving 5 bases between the germline ends. Germline-derived CDR1 and CDR2 are SGHKS and YYEKEE (reference sequence). CDR3 sequence (DNA): TGTGCCAGCAGCAACACCTATGGCTACACCTTC. Its translation: CASSNTYGYTF.

The V gene is TRBV29-1, the J gene TRBJ1-2; the D is unclear. Germline V gene data show CDR1 as SQVTM and CDR2 as ANQGSEA. This CDR3 contains 11 residues. Trimming removed 6 bases from V and 5 bases from J, with 10 bases in between. CDR3 nucleotide sequence: TGCAGCGTCCAAGACTCTTATGGCTACACCTTC. Amino acids: CSVQDSYGYTF.

V and J are TRBV28 and TRBJ2-7; 12 nucleotides agree with TRBD1. The length of the CDR3 is 13 residues. With 8 bases clipped from V and 7 bases from J, the junction kept 6 bases outside the gene matches. Germline-derived CDR1 and CDR2 are MDHEN and SYDVKM. The CDR3 sequence is CASRDRGRSEQYF. CDR3 nucleotides: TGTGCCAGCCGGGACAGGGGGCGATCTGAGCAGTACTTC.

This chain connects TRBV18 to TRBJ2-7, with a tentative D call TRBD2 (6 bases). V was cut by 3 bases and J by 6 bases, with 9 bases left in between. The CDR3 covers 12 residues. Germline-derived CDR1 and CDR2 are KGHSH and LQKENI. The CDR3, as DNA: TGTGCCAGCTCACCGGAGGGACGCGAGCAGTACTTC. This sequence encodes CASSPEGREQYF.

The rearrangement links TRBV15 to TRBJ1-1; the D gene is possibly TRBD1 (6 bases). The CDR3 totals 16 residues. CDR1 is LNHNV, CDR2 YYDKDF, per germline (reference sequence). Trimming shortened V by 3 bases and J by 3 bases, and 17 bases separated the two germline ends. The CDR3 sequence: CATSRDHQGRDTEAFF. CDR3 in DNA: TGTGCCACCAGCAGGGATCATCAGGGGAGGGACACTGAAGCTTTCTTT.

V is TRBV10-3 and J is TRBJ2-1; 10 bases map to TRBD2. V was pared by 3 bases and J by 5 bases, with 7 bases of the junction left unmatched. Germline V gene lookup returns CDR1 ENHRY and CDR2 SYGVKD. The CDR3 is 16 residues long. In DNA, the CDR3 is TGTGCCATCAGTGACGCCGGGACTAGCGTTAACAATGAGCAGTTCTTC. Protein product: CAISDAGTSVNNEQFF.

Comment on this clone: The junction and the germline gene differ at one end; a read error may be behind it. The chain couples TRBV7-7 to TRBJ2-1; TRBD2 matches at 12 bases. The CDR3 consists of 15 residues. CDR1 is SSHAT, CDR2 FNYEAQ, per germline (reference sequence). CDR3 bases: TGTGCTAGCAGCCGCAGACTAGCGGGAGTCAATGAGCAGTTCTTC. Its translation is CASSRRLAGVNEQFF.

The CDR3 region is CAISESTMEQRLAGEETQYF. The CDR3 DNA reads as TGTGCCATCAGTGAGTCGACCATGGAGCAAAGACTAGCGGGAGAAGAGACCCAGTACTTC. The chain carries TRBV10-3 and TRBJ2-5; 12 nucleotides match TRBD2. V shed 0 bases and J 3 bases; nucleotides not matched to a gene: 14. The length of the CDR3 is 20 residues. CDR1 is ENHRY, CDR2 SYGVKD, per germline.

This chain connects TRBV10-3 to TRBJ2-3; 9 bases fit TRBD1. Per germline, CDR1 ENHRY and CDR2 SYGVKD. V dropped 6 bases and J dropped 4; count of bases not matched to a gene: 5. The CDR3 length is 14 residues. The CDR3 spells CAIRGDREADTQYF. The CDR3 coding sequence is TGTGCCATCAGGGGGGACAGGGAAGCAGATACGCAGTATTTT.

This clone appeared a few times. The V and J genes are TRBV5-4 and TRBJ2-3, with a possible D match to TRBD2 (5 bases). Trimming stripped 5 bases from V and 2 bases from J, with 9 bases between. The CDR3 has 13 residues. Looked up from germline, CDR1 is SGHNT and CDR2 is YYREEE (reference sequence). The CDR3 nucleotides are TGTGCCAGCAGTCGGACTTCCACAGATACGCAGTATTTT. It encodes CASSRTSTDTQYF.

The chain combines TRBV4-2 with TRBJ2-7; 9 bases agree with TRBD2. V lost 4 bases, J lost 5 bases, and 12 bases stayed unmatched. Germline V gene sequence: CDR1 LGHNA, CDR2 YNFKEQ. The CDR3 loop spans 16 amino acids. The CDR3 bases are TGTGCCAGCAGCCCCGGGGGTAGCGGGAGTAAGAACGAGCAGTACTTC. Protein product: CASSPGGSGSKNEQYF.

The chain uses TRBV30 and TRBJ1-2; maybe TRBD1 (5 bases). Germline V gene data show CDR1 as GTSNPN and CDR2 as SVGIG (reference sequence). The CDR3 covers 13 residues. Trimming shortened V by 6 bases and J by 4 bases, and 15 bases separated the two germline ends. The CDR3 DNA sequence: TGTGCCTGTGAAGGGGAAGGCTCCTATGGCTACACCTTC. Protein: CACEGEGSYGYTF.

The chain recombines TRBV4-1 with TRBJ1-1; possible D gene TRBD1, 6 bases. Germline CDR1 MGHRA, CDR2 YSYEKL. CDR3 size: 14 residues. V gave up 4 bases and J gave up 1 base, with 10 bases separating them. The CDR3 DNA sequence: TGCGCCAGCAGCCCGGGACATACGAACACTGAAGCTTTCTTT. Its protein product is CASSPGHTNTEAFF.